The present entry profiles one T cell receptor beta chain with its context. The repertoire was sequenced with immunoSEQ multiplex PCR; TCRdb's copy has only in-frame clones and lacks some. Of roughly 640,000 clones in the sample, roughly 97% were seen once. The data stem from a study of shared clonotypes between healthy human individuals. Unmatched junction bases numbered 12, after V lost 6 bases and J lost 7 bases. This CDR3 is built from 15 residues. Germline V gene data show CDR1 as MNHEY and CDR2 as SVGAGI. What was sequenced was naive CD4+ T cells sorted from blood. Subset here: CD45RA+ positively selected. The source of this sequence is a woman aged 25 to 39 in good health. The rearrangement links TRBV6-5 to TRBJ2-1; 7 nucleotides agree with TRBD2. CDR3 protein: CASSKLAAKKNEQFF. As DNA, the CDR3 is TGTGCCAGCAGCAAGCTAGCGGCGAAAAAGAATGAGCAGTTCTTC.